This TCR beta chain emerged from a study of T cell responses to AZD1222 COVID-19 vaccine. Study-wide points: Clonal diversity was possibly underestimated; the donors were predominantly white British and more often female. Vaccine-associated CD4 TCRs ranged over spike, dominating at 160-218 and 743-854.

About this clone itself: Its antigen is still unknown.

Some clones are missing from TCRdb's copy, which holds only in-frame ones; the method was immunoSEQ multiplex PCR. The table records roughly 70,000 clones, nearly 90% of them present only once. The origin of this receptor is an adult who received the AZD1222 COVID-19 vaccine. Sample: peripheral blood, taken 28 days after the second AZD1222 dose.

In DNA form, the CDR3 reads TGTGCCAGCAGCTTAGCGCCGGTCAGCAATCAGCCCCAGCATTTT. Encoded protein: CASSLAPVSNQPQHF. This rearrangement joins TRBV7-2 to TRBJ1-5; D gene ambiguous. The CDR3 length is 15 residues. Germline-derived CDR1 and CDR2 are SGHTA and FQGNSA. Deletions cut 0 bases from V and 1 base from J, with 7 bases between.